This TCR beta chain was recorded in a study of shared clonotypes between healthy human individuals. Study outcomes and limitations: An expected dependence of interdonor clonotype sharing on sequencing depth was noted.

Donors, without exception, were Caucasian adults residing in Nashville, Tennessee. Deep-level assay runs were performed. TCRdb keeps only in-frame clones here, not all; method: immunoSEQ multiplex PCR. This sample has around 500,000 clones, with about 80% found just once. CDR1 and CDR2 (germline): SQVTM, ANQGSEA. Trimming left V 5 bases short and J 2 bases short, with 24 bases between. The CDR3 length is 17 residues. With respect to this clone: Its matching antigen is unknown.

The sample was PBMCs. The rearrangement links TRBV29-1 to TRBJ2-5; D may match TRBD1 or TRBD2 (5 bases each). This receptor was obtained from a woman aged 40 to 50 in good health. Some clones in this sample may be carry-over from other donors' samples. The CDR3 sequence: CSVRRFGREYAQETQYF. CDR3 in DNA: TGCAGCGTTCGAAGGTTCGGCAGGGAGTATGCACAAGAGACCCAGTACTTC.